The 6 T cell receptor beta chains in this list originate from one sample, sequenced in a study of T cell responses to AZD1222 COVID-19 vaccine. Profiling relied on immunoSEQ multiplex PCR, and the TCRdb table lists in-frame clones only, not all of them. Among roughly 100,000 clones listed, about 90% were seen once. The sequences come from peripheral blood, collected on day 0 of AZD1222 vaccination. The receptors come from an adult in good health.

The chain is built from TRBV6-5 and TRBJ1-1; 9 bases agree with TRBD1. V trimming: 6 bases; J trimming: 4 bases; junction bases outside the gene matches: 9. This CDR3 spans 15 amino acids. The V gene's germline CDR1 is MNHEY and CDR2 SVGAGI. In nucleotides, the CDR3 is TGTGCCAGCAGCCTGGGACAGGGCCCGAGCACTGAAGCTTTCTTT. This gives the protein CASSLGQGPSTEAFF.

The CDR3: CASSYGSSQGSSPLHF. CDR3 DNA sequence: TGTGCCAGCAGTTACGGCTCCAGTCAGGGTAGTTCACCCCTCCACTTT. The rearrangement links TRBV6-5 to TRBJ1-6; possibly TRBD1 for D (5 bases). The CDR3 loop spans 16 amino acids. In germline, CDR1 is MNHEY, CDR2 SVGAGI. The V and J ends lost 2 bases and 9 bases respectively, with 17 bases between them.

The chain links TRBV9 to TRBJ2-3; 7 bases match TRBD2. V lost 0 bases and J lost 1; bases outside the gene matches: 5. This CDR3 has 16 residues. CDR1 is SGDLS and CDR2 is YYNGEE in the germline V gene. The CDR3 sequence: CASSVVVAGGTDTQYF. CDR3 bases: TGTGCCAGCAGCGTAGTGGTGGCGGGAGGCACAGATACGCAGTATTTT.

V gene TRBV5-6 combines with J gene TRBJ1-1; no definite D call. The V gene lost 0 bases and the J gene lost 2 bases, with 8 bases spanning the gap. This CDR3 has 14 amino acids. Per the germline V gene, CDR1 is SGHDT and CDR2 is YYEEEE. CDR3 in DNA: TGTGCCAGCAGCTTGGTGGGGAAAAACACTGAAGCTTTCTTT. This encodes CASSLVGKNTEAFF. Based on the CDR3 plus reference TRBV5-6 and TRBJ1-1, the full variable domain is DAGVTQSPTHLIKTRGQQVTLRCSPKSGHDTVSWYQQALGQGPQFIFQYYEEEERQRGNFPDRFSGHQFPNYSSELNVNALLLGDSALYLCASSLVGKNTEAFFGQGTRLTVV.

The chain employs TRBV29-1 and TRBJ2-5; TRBD2 is a possible D gene (6 bases). The V gene lost 4 bases and the J gene lost 5 bases, with 14 bases spanning the gap. CDR1 is SQVTM, CDR2 ANQGSEA, per germline. The CDR3 is made up of 13 amino acids. The CDR3 reads CSVAEGYWETQYF. CDR3 DNA sequence: TGCAGCGTTGCGGAGGGATATTGGGAGACCCAGTACTTC.

J is TRBJ2-2 and V is TRBV3-1 (or the pseudogene TRBV3-2), with D uncertain. The CDR3 totals 14 residues. V gave up 1 base and J gave up 4 bases, with 7 bases separating them. Per germline, CDR1 LGHDT and CDR2 YNNKEL (reference sequence). The CDR3 bases are TGTGCCAGCAGCCAAGTTCCCGGCACCGGGGAGCTGTTTTTT. This gives the protein CASSQVPGTGELFF.